This TCR beta chain was obtained from a study of identical twins. Whole-study findings and limits: Twins shared out-of-frame alpha sequences with excess low generation probability.

Germline assignment: CDR1 LGHNA and CDR2 YSLEER. V was pared by 0 bases and J by 3 bases, with 5 bases of the junction left unmatched. This CDR3 spans 16 amino acids. This clonotype has just a few counts. Its antigen is still unknown. Each CDR3 protein gets one entry after TCRdb re-called the 5' RACE reads with MiXCR. The sample has roughly 490,000 distinct CDR3 sequences, approximately 15% seen once. This sample also belongs to another study, concerning yellow fever vaccine responses in identical twins.

This clonotype was sampled from a young woman in good health. The chain combines TRBV4-3 with TRBJ2-1; TRBD2 matches 7 bases. Sequencing used CD4+ T cells sorted from blood. CDR3 sequence: CASSQDPLAVYNEQFF. CDR3 nucleotides: TGCGCCAGCAGCCAAGATCCCCTAGCGGTCTACAATGAGCAGTTCTTC.